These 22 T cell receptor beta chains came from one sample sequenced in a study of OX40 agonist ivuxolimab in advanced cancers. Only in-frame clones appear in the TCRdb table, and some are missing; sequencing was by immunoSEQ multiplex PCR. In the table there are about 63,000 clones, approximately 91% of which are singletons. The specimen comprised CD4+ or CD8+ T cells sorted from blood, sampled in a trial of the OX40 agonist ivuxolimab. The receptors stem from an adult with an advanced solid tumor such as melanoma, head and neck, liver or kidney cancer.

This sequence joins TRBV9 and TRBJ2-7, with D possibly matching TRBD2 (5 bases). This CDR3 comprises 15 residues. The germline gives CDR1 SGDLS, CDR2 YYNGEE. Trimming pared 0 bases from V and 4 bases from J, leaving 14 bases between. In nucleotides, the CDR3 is TGTGCCAGCAGCGTAGATACCGGGGTTGCGTACGAGCAGTACTTC. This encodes CASSVDTGVAYEQYF. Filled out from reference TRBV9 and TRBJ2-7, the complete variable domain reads DSGVTQTPKHLITATGQRVTLRCSPRSGDLSVYWYQQSLDQGLQFLIQYYNGEERAKGNILERFSAQQFPDLHSELNLSSLELGDSALYFCASSVDTGVAYEQYFGPGTRLTVT.

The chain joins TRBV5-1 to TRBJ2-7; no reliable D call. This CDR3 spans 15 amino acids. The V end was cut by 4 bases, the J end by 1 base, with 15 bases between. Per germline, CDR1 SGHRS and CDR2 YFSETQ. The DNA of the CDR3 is TGCGCCAGCAGCCGTGCTGAAGGGTGGTCCTACGAGCAGTACTTC. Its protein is CASSRAEGWSYEQYF.

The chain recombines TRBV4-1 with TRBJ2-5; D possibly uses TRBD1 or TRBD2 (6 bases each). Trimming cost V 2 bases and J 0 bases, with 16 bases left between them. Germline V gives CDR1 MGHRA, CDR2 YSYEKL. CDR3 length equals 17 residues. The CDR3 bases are TGCGCCAGCAGCCAACGGTGGGGGGCTGGAAACCAAGAGACCCAGTACTTC. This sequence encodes CASSQRWGAGNQETQYF.

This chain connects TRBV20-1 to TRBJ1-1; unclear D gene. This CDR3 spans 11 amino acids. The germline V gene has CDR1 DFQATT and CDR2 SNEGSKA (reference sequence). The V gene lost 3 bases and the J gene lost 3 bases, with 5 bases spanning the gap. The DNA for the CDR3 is TGCAGTGCTAGTAGCTACACTGAAGCTTTCTTT. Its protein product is CSASSYTEAFF.

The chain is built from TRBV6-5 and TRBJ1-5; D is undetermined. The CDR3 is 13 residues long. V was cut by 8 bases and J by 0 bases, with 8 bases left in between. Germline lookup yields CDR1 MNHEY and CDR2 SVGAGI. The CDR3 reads CASGPNSNQPQHF. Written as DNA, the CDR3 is TGTGCCAGCGGACCAAATAGCAATCAGCCCCAGCATTTT.

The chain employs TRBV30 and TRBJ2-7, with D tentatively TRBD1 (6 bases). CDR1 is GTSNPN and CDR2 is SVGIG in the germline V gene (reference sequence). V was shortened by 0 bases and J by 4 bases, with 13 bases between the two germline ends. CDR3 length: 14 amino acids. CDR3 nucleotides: TGTGCCTGGAGTGTACTCGGCAGGGGTTACGAGCAGTACTTC. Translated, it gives CAWSVLGRGYEQYF.

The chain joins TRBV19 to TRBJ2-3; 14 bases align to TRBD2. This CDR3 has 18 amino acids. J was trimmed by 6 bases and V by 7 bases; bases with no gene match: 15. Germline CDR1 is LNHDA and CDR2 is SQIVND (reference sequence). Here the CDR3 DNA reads TGTGCCAGTACCTATCGGACTAGCGGGAGGTCTGTTACGGATACGCAGTATTTT. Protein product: CASTYRTSGRSVTDTQYF.

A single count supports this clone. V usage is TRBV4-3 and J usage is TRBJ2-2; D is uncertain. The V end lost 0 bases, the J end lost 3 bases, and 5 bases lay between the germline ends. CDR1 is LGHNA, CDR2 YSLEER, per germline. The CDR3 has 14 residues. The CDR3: CASSQDRYTGELFF. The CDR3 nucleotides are TGCGCCAGCAGCCAAGATCGCTACACCGGGGAGCTGTTTTTT.

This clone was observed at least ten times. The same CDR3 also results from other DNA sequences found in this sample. The CDR3 sequence is CASSLASGEQYF. The CDR3 DNA sequence: TGTGCCAGCAGCTTAGCGAGCGGCGAGCAGTACTTC. The genes are TRBV7-8 and TRBJ2-7; tentatively, D is TRBD2 (5 bases). The CDR3 is 12 amino acids. Looked up from germline, CDR1 is SGHVS and CDR2 is FQNEAQ. V lost 0 bases to trimming and J lost 6 bases, with 6 bases between them. The entire variable domain, with the rest obtained from reference TRBV7-8 and TRBJ2-7, is as follows: GAGVSQSPRYKVAKRGQDVALRCDPISGHVSLFWYQQALGQGPEFLTYFQNEAQLDKSGLPSDRFFAERPEGSVSTLKIQRTQQEDSAVYLCASSLASGEQYFGPGTRLTVT.

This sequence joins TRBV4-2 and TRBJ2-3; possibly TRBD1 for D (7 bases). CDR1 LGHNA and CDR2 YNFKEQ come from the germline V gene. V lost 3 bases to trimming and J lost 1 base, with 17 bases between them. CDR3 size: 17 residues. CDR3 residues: CASSQEGAGTGTDTQYF. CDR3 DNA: TGTGCCAGCAGCCAGGAAGGGGCGGGGACAGGCACAGATACGCAGTATTTT.

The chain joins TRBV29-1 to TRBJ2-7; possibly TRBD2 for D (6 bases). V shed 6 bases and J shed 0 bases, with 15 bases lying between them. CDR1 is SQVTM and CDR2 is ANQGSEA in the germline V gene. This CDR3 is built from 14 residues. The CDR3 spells CSVMTGLNSYEQYF. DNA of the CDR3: TGCAGCGTGATGACGGGACTGAACTCCTACGAGCAGTACTTC.

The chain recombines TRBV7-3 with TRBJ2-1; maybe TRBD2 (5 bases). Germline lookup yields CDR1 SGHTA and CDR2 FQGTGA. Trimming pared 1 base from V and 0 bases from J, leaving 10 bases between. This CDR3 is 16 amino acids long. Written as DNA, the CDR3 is TGTGCCAGCAGCTTAATGCTAGGGAGCTCCTACAATGAGCAGTTCTTC. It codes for CASSLMLGSSYNEQFF. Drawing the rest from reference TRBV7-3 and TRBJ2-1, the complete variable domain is GAGVSQTPSNKVTEKGKYVELRCDPISGHTALYWYRQSLGQGPEFLIYFQGTGAADDSGLPNDRFFAVRPEGSVSTLKIQRTERGDSAVYLCASSLMLGSSYNEQFFGPGTRLTVL.

CDR3 region: CSVVKYTGELFF. The CDR3 nucleotides read TGCAGCGTTGTGAAGTACACCGGGGAGCTGTTTTTT. The chain employs TRBV29-1 and TRBJ2-2; D remains ambiguous. CDR3 size: 12 residues. Germline V gene sequence: CDR1 SQVTM, CDR2 ANQGSEA. V was clipped by 4 bases and J by 3 bases, with 6 bases between them.

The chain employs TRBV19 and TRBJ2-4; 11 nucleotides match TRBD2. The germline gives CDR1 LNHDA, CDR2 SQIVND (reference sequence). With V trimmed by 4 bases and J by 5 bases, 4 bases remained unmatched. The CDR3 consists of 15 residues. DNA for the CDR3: TGTGCCAGTAGTACCCTACTAGCGGGGGAAAACATTCAGTACTTC. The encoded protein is CASSTLLAGENIQYF.

The CDR3 bases are TGTGCCAGTACCCCCCCTCGGACTAGCGGGGGGCGAAATCAAGAGACCCAGTACTTC. Translation gives CASTPPRTSGGRNQETQYF. The chain carries TRBV19 and TRBJ2-5; 14 bases align to TRBD2. The CDR3 consists of 19 residues. J lost 2 bases, V lost 7 bases, and 15 bases had no gene match. The germline V gene has CDR1 LNHDA and CDR2 SQIVND (reference sequence).

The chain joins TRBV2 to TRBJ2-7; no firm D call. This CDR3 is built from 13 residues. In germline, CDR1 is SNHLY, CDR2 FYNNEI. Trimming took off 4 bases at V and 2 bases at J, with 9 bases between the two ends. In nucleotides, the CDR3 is TGTGCCAGCAGTGTAGGTGAAACCTACGAGCAGTACTTC. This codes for CASSVGETYEQYF.

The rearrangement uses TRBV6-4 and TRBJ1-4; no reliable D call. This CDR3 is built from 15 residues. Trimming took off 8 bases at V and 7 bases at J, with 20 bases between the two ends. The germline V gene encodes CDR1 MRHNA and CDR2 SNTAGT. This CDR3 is CASLSPTNSLEKLFF. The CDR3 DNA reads TGTGCCAGCCTTTCCCCAACTAACAGTCTTGAAAAACTGTTTTTT.

This CDR3 reads CASSWEGNSNQPQHF. CDR3 DNA sequence: TGTGCCAGCAGCTGGGAAGGGAATAGCAATCAGCCCCAGCATTTT. J is TRBJ1-5 and V is TRBV4-2; D gene uncertain. Germline CDR1 LGHNA, CDR2 YNFKEQ. V was cut by 5 bases and J by 0 bases, with 11 bases left in between. The CDR3 runs to 15 residues.

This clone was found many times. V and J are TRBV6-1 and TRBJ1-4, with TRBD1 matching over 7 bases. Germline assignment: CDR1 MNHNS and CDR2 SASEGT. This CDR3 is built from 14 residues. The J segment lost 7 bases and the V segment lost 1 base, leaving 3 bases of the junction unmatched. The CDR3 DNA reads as TGTGCCAGCAGTGAAGGACAGGGTTTTGAAAAACTGTTTTTT. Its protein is CASSEGQGFEKLFF.

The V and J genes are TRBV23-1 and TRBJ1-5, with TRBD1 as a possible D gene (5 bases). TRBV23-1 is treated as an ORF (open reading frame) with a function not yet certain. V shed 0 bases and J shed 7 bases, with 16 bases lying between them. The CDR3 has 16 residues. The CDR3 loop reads CASSQSGTLLAQPQHF. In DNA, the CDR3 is TGCGCCAGCAGTCAATCGGGGACGCTATTGGCCCAGCCCCAGCATTTT.

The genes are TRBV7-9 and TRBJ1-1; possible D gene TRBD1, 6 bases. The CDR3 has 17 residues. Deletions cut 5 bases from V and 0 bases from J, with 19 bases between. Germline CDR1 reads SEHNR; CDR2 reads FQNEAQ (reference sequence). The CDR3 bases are TGTGCCAGCAGCGCGGTTCCGGACAGCTTTGTGAACACTGAAGCTTTCTTT. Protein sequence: CASSAVPDSFVNTEAFF.

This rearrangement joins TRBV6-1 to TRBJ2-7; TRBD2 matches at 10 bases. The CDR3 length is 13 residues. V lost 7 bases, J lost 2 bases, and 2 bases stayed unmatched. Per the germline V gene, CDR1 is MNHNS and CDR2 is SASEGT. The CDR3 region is CASTLAGPYEQYV. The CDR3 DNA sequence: TGTGCCAGCACACTAGCGGGGCCCTACGAGCAGTACGTC.